These 14 T cell receptor beta chains were sequenced from one sample in a study of blood T cell repertoires in COVID-19. Some clones are missing from TCRdb's copy, which holds only in-frame ones; the method was immunoSEQ multiplex PCR. The table has 250,000 or so clones, approximately 85% seen once. Sequencing used peripheral blood. The receptors originated from a man older than 75 with acute or convalescent COVID-19.

This clone was detected a few times. The chain is built from TRBV3-1 (or the pseudogene TRBV3-2) and TRBJ1-1; D perhaps matches TRBD1 (5 bases). This CDR3 has 16 amino acids. V lost 0 bases to trimming and J lost 1 base, with 12 bases between them. In germline, CDR1 is LGHDT, CDR2 YNNKEL (reference sequence). In nucleotides, the CDR3 is TGTGCCAGCAGCCAAGATGGAGCAGGGCGGAACACTGAAGCTTTCTTT. Protein sequence: CASSQDGAGRNTEAFF.

In this sample, this clone turned up a few times. V usage is TRBV5-1 and J usage is TRBJ1-6; D remains unclear. V lost 4 bases and J lost 11, with 22 bases in between. The V gene's germline CDR1 is SGHRS and CDR2 YFSETQ. This CDR3 has 16 amino acids. CDR3 region: CASSLMGSEGWTPLHF. The DNA for the CDR3 is TGCGCCAGCAGCCTCATGGGCTCGGAGGGTTGGACACCCCTCCACTTT.

CDR3 in DNA: TGTGCCGGGGGGACAGGGTATGCAGCTTTCTTT. This codes for CAGGTGYAAFF. The chain couples TRBV2 to TRBJ1-1; 9 bases agree with TRBD1. The CDR3 loop spans 11 amino acids. V lost 11 bases to trimming and J lost 10 bases; unmatched junction nucleotides: 8. CDR1 is SNHLY and CDR2 is FYNNEI in the germline V gene.

Here the CDR3 reads CASSINRANTGELFF. CDR3 nucleotide sequence: TGTGCCAGTAGTATTAACAGGGCGAACACCGGGGAGCTGTTTTTT. The chain combines TRBV19 with TRBJ2-2, with D possibly matching TRBD1 (6 bases). This CDR3 comprises 15 residues. V lost 3 bases and J 0 bases, leaving 8 bases between the germline ends. Germline loops: CDR1 LNHDA, CDR2 SQIVND (reference sequence).

To note about this clone: The sample carries other DNA sequences with the same CDR3. The V call is TRBV20-1, the J call TRBJ1-1; D is unresolved. From germline, CDR1 is DFQATT and CDR2 SNEGSKA (reference sequence). Trimming took 3 bases from V and 1 from J, leaving 6 bases between them. This CDR3 spans 12 amino acids. CDR3 DNA sequence: TGCAGTGCTAGTAGCCCGAACACTGAAGCTTTCTTT. It encodes CSASSPNTEAFF.

This clone was recorded once. V and J are TRBV7-9 and TRBJ1-2; D may be TRBD1 (5 bases). Germline V lookup: CDR1 SEHNR, CDR2 FQNEAQ (reference sequence). The germline V and J ends were trimmed by 1 base and 4 bases, with 13 bases remaining between them. CDR3 size: 15 residues. CDR3 residues: CASSLGGGAGYGYTF. CDR3 DNA sequence: TGTGCCAGCAGCTTAGGCGGCGGGGCCGGCTATGGCTACACCTTC.

The genes are TRBV10-3 and TRBJ2-7; 8 bases match TRBD1. The CDR3 has 16 residues. The V segment lost 3 bases and the J segment 1 base; nucleotides outside the gene matches: 8. Germline V gives CDR1 ENHRY, CDR2 SYGVKD. The CDR3 is CAISDPPGQDSYEQYF. The CDR3, as DNA: TGTGCCATCAGTGACCCACCGGGACAGGATTCCTACGAGCAGTACTTC.

The table lists this clone with a count of one. V usage is TRBV6-6 and J usage is TRBJ1-2; D is unresolved. Trimming stripped 5 bases from V and 4 bases from J, with 20 bases between. Germline V lookup: CDR1 MNHNY, CDR2 SVGAGI (reference sequence). This CDR3 comprises 16 residues. The CDR3 DNA follows: TGTGCCAGCAGTCCACCGTTAAGGCTGCGGGGCTATGGCTACACCTTC. Its translation is CASSPPLRLRGYGYTF.

CDR3 sequence reads: CASGLEVVAGGTQYF. The CDR3 DNA sequence: TGTGCTAGTGGTTTGGAGGTAGTGGCCGGGGGGACCCAGTACTTC. The chain uses TRBV12-5 and TRBJ2-5, with a tentative D call TRBD2 (6 bases). Germline V gene lookup returns CDR1 LGHNT and CDR2 FRNRAP. V was trimmed by 1 base and J by 7 bases, leaving 16 bases between them. The CDR3 extends over 15 amino acids.

The genes are TRBV7-2 and TRBJ1-4; D is ambiguous. The CDR3 is 16 residues long. Trimming shortened V by 1 base and J by 0 bases, and 9 bases separated the two germline ends. Per germline, CDR1 SGHTA and CDR2 FQGNSA. In DNA form, the CDR3 reads TGTGCCAGCAGCTTAGGTCCGACATCAACTAATGAAAAACTGTTTTTT. It is translated as CASSLGPTSTNEKLFF.

The CDR3 DNA sequence: TGTGCCAGCAGCCTCCTCAGGGAAGGAGAGACCCAGTACTTC. Protein: CASSLLREGETQYF. This chain connects TRBV7-9 to TRBJ2-5; perhaps TRBD1 as D (5 bases). Germline loops: CDR1 SEHNR, CDR2 FQNEAQ (reference sequence). V was shortened by 5 bases and J by 4 bases, with 14 bases between the two germline ends. This CDR3 comprises 14 residues.

This rearrangement joins TRBV29-1 to TRBJ1-2; TRBD1 aligns across 8 bases. Germline lookup yields CDR1 SQVTM and CDR2 ANQGSEA. The V gene end was trimmed by 0 bases and the J gene end by 6 bases; junction bases not matched to a gene: 6. The CDR3 covers 14 residues. This CDR3 is CSVEDRSGGNGYTF. In DNA form, the CDR3 reads TGCAGCGTTGAAGATCGGTCAGGGGGCAATGGCTACACCTTC.

The chain has TRBV28 and TRBJ1-2; D call uncertain. The CDR3 runs 13 residues. Per germline, CDR1 MDHEN and CDR2 SYDVKM. The V and J ends lost 6 bases and 7 bases respectively, with 15 bases between them. CDR3 sequence reads: CASSSGLPRGYTF. The DNA for the CDR3 is TGTGCCAGCAGCTCCGGACTCCCCCGTGGCTACACCTTC.

The chain joins TRBV5-1 to TRBJ1-2, with D unclear. Germline CDR1 and CDR2: SGHRS and YFSETQ. V lost 0 bases, J lost 7 bases, and 16 bases lay in between. This CDR3 has 15 amino acids. The CDR3 is CASSLAGGGAGGYTF. In DNA, the CDR3 is TGCGCCAGCAGCTTGGCCGGTGGAGGAGCGGGTGGCTACACCTTC.